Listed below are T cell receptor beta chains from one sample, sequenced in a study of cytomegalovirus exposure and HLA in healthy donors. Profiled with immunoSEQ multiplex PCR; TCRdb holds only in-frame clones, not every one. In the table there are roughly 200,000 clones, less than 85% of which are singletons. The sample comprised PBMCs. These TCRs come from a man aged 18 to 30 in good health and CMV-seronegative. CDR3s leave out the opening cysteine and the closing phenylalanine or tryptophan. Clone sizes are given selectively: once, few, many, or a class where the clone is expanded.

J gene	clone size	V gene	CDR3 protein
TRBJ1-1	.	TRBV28	ASTQGAYTEAF
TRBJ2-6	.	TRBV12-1	ASSFAQGGSFPGANVLT
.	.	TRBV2	ASSGVSYEQY
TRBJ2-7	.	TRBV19	ASKSRGQGIDEQY
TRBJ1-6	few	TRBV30	AWTLRGTGRWSSPLH
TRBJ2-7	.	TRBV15	ATSRGTGGTSYEQY
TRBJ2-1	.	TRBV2	ASKARTDYNEQF
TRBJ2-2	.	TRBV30	AWSEDGTGELF
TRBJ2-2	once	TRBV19	ASSRGQGATGELF
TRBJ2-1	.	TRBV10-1	ASSGGSGSYNEQF
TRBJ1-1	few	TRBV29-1	SVTGRRRTEAF
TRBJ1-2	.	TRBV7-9	ASREQGYSNYGYT
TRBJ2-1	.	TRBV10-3	AITPAGGPHNEQF
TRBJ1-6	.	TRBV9	ASSVGRSDNSPLH
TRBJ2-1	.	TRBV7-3	ASSLNGVGRAGNEQF
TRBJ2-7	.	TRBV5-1	ASSLDGTSGREQY
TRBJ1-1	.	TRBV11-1	ASSLALANTEAF
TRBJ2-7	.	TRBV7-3	ASSLLDEGFLYEQY
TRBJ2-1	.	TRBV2	ASSTMEGNEQF
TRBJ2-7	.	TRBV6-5	ASSYSTSGTYEQY
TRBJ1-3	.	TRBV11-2	ASSRQGASGNTIY
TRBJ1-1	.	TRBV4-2	ASSQVASREGGF